This T cell receptor beta chain was retrieved from a study of early T cells in non-severe SARS-CoV-2 infection. Attached unique molecular identifiers marked individual cDNA molecules. TCRdb recomputed calls from the 5' RACE reads with MiXCR, one row per CDR3 protein. This repertoire shows some 67,000 distinct CDR3 sequences, approximately 13% found once; its top ten account for around 4.8%. The CDR3 has 14 amino acids. V lost 8 bases and J lost 12; bases outside the gene matches: 8. Germline values: CDR1 MNHEY, CDR2 SVGEGT. The chain employs TRBV6-2 or TRBV6-3 and TRBJ2-1; TRBD2 matches at 15 bases. This receptor was taken from an adult who was a healthcare worker with PCR-confirmed SARS-CoV-2 infection or an uninfected control (not recorded which). Sequenced: whole blood. CDR3 bases: TGTGCCAGCCGGCCGGGACTAGCGGGAGGACGGCAGTTCTTC. It translates to CASRPGLAGGRQFF.